Presented here are 24 T cell receptor beta chains from one specimen sequenced in a study of regulatory and conventional T cells in RAG deficiency. Blood CD4+ CD25-low CD127-high conventional T cells supplied the genomic DNA template. The method was immunoSEQ multiplex PCR; TCRdb's version includes in-frame clones alone and lacks a portion of them. The sample shows tens of thousands of clones, approximately 96% of them seen only once. These sequences were also reported in another study, on regulatory T cells. Per that study: Amplification used 52 TRBV primers and 13 TRBJ primers.

The sample taken for sequencing was CD25- CD4+ T cells sorted from blood. The receptors derive from a human donor in good health.

The V call is TRBV9, the J call TRBJ2-6; 8 bases match TRBD1. The CDR3 covers 16 residues. Per germline, CDR1 SGDLS and CDR2 YYNGEE. Trimming at V came to 8 bases and at J to 0 bases, leaving 7 bases not matched to a gene. CDR3 residues: CASKPGQVSGANVLTF. The CDR3 nucleotides are TGTGCCAGTAAACCGGGACAGGTCTCTGGGGCCAACGTCCTGACTTTC.

This clone occurred once. The J gene is TRBJ1-6, the V gene TRBV15, with 10 bases aligning to TRBD1. CDR1 and CDR2 (germline): LNHNV, YYDKDF (reference sequence). The V and J ends lost 3 bases and 7 bases, in that order; junction bases with no gene match: 0. The CDR3 sequence is 14 residues long. In DNA form, the CDR3 reads TGTGCCACCAGCAGGGACAGGGGGAATTCACCCCTCCACTTT. Translated: CATSRDRGNSPLHF.

The rearrangement links TRBV5-1 to TRBJ2-5; 9 bases are a match to TRBD1. Germline V gene sequence: CDR1 SGHRS, CDR2 YFSETQ. J gave up 4 bases and V 5 bases, and 6 bases lay outside the gene matches. CDR3 size: 14 residues. CDR3 in DNA: TGCGCCAGCAGTACCGGGACAGGGATAGAGACCCAGTACTTC. Translating gives CASSTGTGIETQYF.

The rearrangement joins TRBV2 to TRBJ2-7; no reliable D call. Trimming took off 7 bases at V and 2 bases at J, with 6 bases between the two ends. CDR3 length: 11 amino acids. Per germline, CDR1 SNHLY and CDR2 FYNNEI. CDR3 in amino acids: CASIAAYEQYF. The CDR3 coding sequence is TGTGCCAGCATCGCGGCCTACGAGCAGTACTTC.

The rearrangement joins TRBV5-1 to TRBJ1-2; 8 bases align to TRBD1. CDR3 length equals 16 residues. In germline, CDR1 is SGHRS, CDR2 YFSETQ. Trimming took 4 bases from V and 0 from J; bases not matched to a gene: 8. The CDR3 sequence: CASSTSDRGANYGYTF. The CDR3 nucleotides read TGCGCCAGCAGCACCTCAGACAGGGGCGCTAACTATGGCTACACCTTC.

J is TRBJ2-1 and V is TRBV18, with D tentatively TRBD2 (6 bases). Germline lookup yields CDR1 KGHSH and CDR2 LQKENI. This CDR3 has 12 residues. Trimming pared 3 bases from V and 9 bases from J, leaving 9 bases between. The CDR3 loop is CASSPAEGEQFF. The CDR3 nucleotides read TGTGCCAGCTCACCGGCGGAGGGTGAGCAGTTCTTC.

V and J are TRBV6-1 and TRBJ2-3; no firm D call. Germline lookup yields CDR1 MNHNS and CDR2 SASEGT. CDR3 length: 19 amino acids. V was trimmed by 3 bases and J by 2 bases, leaving 24 bases between them. The CDR3 sequence is CASSDVEAFTLWSTDTQYF. CDR3 DNA: TGTGCCAGCAGTGACGTAGAGGCTTTCACACTGTGGTCCACAGATACGCAGTATTTT.

This chain joins TRBV30 and TRBJ2-5; 10 nucleotides align to TRBD2. This CDR3 has 15 amino acids. From germline, CDR1 is GTSNPN and CDR2 SVGIG (reference sequence). The J segment lost 5 bases and the V segment lost 2 bases, leaving 8 bases of the junction unmatched. The DNA for the CDR3 is TGTGCCTGGAGTCCCAGCGGGAGGGAGGGGGAGACCCAGTACTTC. This codes for CAWSPSGREGETQYF.

The rearrangement links TRBV11-3 to TRBJ2-2, with 10 bases aligning to TRBD2. Germline V gene sequence: CDR1 SGHNT, CDR2 YENEEA. V was pared by 5 bases and J by 4 bases, with 13 bases of the junction left unmatched. The CDR3 loop spans 18 amino acids. Written as DNA, the CDR3 is TGTGCCAGCAGCCCAGGGGGGCTAGCGGGAGATCGCACCGGGGAGCTGTTTTTT. Encoded protein: CASSPGGLAGDRTGELFF.

This chain links TRBV28 with TRBJ2-3, with D maybe TRBD1 (6 bases). V lost 1 base, J lost 6 bases, and 11 bases lay in between. From germline, CDR1 is MDHEN and CDR2 SYDVKM. The CDR3 covers 14 residues. CDR3 sequence reads: CASSLFAGGDTQYF. CDR3 sequence (DNA): TGTGCCAGCAGTTTATTTGCTGGGGGCGATACGCAGTATTTT.

This chain uses TRBV5-1 with TRBJ2-3, with D perhaps matching TRBD2 (5 bases). Trimming cost V 7 bases and J 2 bases, with 17 bases left between them. The germline gives CDR1 SGHRS, CDR2 YFSETQ. CDR3 length equals 15 residues. CDR3 bases: TGCGCCAGCCGACCCCCCGGGGTTTACACAGATACGCAGTATTTT. Protein sequence: CASRPPGVYTDTQYF.

The CDR3 nucleotides are TGTGCCAGCAGCTTGATGGCAGGGGGCAGCTATGGCTACACCTTC. It encodes CASSLMAGGSYGYTF. The chain is built from TRBV5-6 and TRBJ1-2, with TRBD1 identical over 8 bases. J was trimmed by 4 bases and V by 1 base; bases with no gene match: 6. The germline V gene has CDR1 SGHDT and CDR2 YYEEEE. The CDR3 length is 15 residues.

This sequence joins TRBV10-3 and TRBJ1-1, with unresolved D. Germline V gene sequence: CDR1 ENHRY, CDR2 SYGVKD. The CDR3 loop spans 13 amino acids. Between the trimmed V and J ends, which lost 4 bases and 1 base, there was a span of 7 bases. CDR3 amino acids: CAISGAGNTEAFF. The CDR3 DNA reads TGTGCCATCAGTGGAGCAGGGAACACTGAAGCTTTCTTT.

The chain couples TRBV15 to TRBJ2-1; D is unresolved. V was shortened by 5 bases and J by 2 bases, with 7 bases between the two germline ends. The CDR3 covers 13 residues. Germline CDR1 and CDR2: LNHNV and YYDKDF (reference sequence). CDR3 sequence reads: CATSVYTYNEQFF. The CDR3 DNA sequence: TGTGCCACCAGCGTGTACACCTACAATGAGCAGTTCTTC.

CDR3 in amino acids: CAISDAQRNSWNGYTF. CDR3 nucleotides: TGTGCCATCAGTGACGCTCAGCGGAACAGTTGGAATGGCTACACCTTC. The rearrangement uses TRBV10-3 and TRBJ1-2; no reliable D call. The germline V and J ends were trimmed by 3 bases and 6 bases, with 20 bases remaining between them. The CDR3 runs to 16 residues. Germline V lookup: CDR1 ENHRY, CDR2 SYGVKD.

The V and J genes are TRBV23-1 and TRBJ1-2; TRBD1 matches 8 bases. TRBV23-1 is annotated as an ORF whose role is uncertain. The CDR3 consists of 14 residues. V was pared by 7 bases and J by 5 bases, with 9 bases of the junction left unmatched. CDR3 coding DNA: TGCGCCAGCACCCGGACAGGGTTTGTTTATGGCTACACCTTC. It is translated as CASTRTGFVYGYTF.

This rearrangement joins TRBV5-1 to TRBJ2-1; D call uncertain. This CDR3 is built from 14 residues. Trimming cost V 0 bases and J 2 bases, with 6 bases left between them. Germline values: CDR1 SGHRS, CDR2 YFSETQ. In DNA, the CDR3 is TGCGCCAGCAGCTTGGCCGTAACCTACAATGAGCAGTTCTTC. Amino acids: CASSLAVTYNEQFF.

The rearrangement links TRBV11-2 to TRBJ1-6; D not certain. V lost 2 bases, J lost 9 bases, and 5 bases lay in between. The CDR3 sequence is 12 residues long. CDR1 SGHAT and CDR2 FQNNGV come from the germline V gene. The CDR3 DNA reads as TGTGCCAGCAGCTTATCGGGTTCACCCCTCCACTTT. Residues: CASSLSGSPLHF.

The gene calls are TRBV18 and TRBJ2-2; 9 bases map to TRBD1. V dropped 3 bases and J dropped 4; count of bases not matched to a gene: 6. The V gene's germline CDR1 is KGHSH and CDR2 LQKENI. This CDR3 is 16 amino acids long. The CDR3 here is CASSPQQGAGTGELFF. Here the CDR3 DNA reads TGTGCCAGCTCACCGCAACAGGGGGCCGGCACCGGGGAGCTGTTTTTT.

This rearrangement joins TRBV5-5 to TRBJ2-7; TRBD1 aligns across 7 bases. The CDR3 length is 13 residues. The V gene's germline CDR1 is SGHKS and CDR2 YYEKEE (reference sequence). V gave up 5 bases and J gave up 6 bases; unmatched junction bases: 8. The CDR3 loop reads CASRKTGVGEQYF. The DNA of the CDR3 is TGTGCCAGCAGGAAAACAGGGGTTGGCGAGCAGTACTTC.

The chain combines TRBV7-2 with TRBJ2-5, with TRBD1 identical over 9 bases. Per germline, CDR1 SGHTA and CDR2 FQGNSA. The CDR3 totals 14 residues. Unmatched junction bases numbered 5, after V lost 5 bases and J lost 4 bases. The CDR3 loop reads CASSASTGGETQYF. CDR3 nucleotide sequence: TGTGCCAGCAGCGCCTCGACAGGGGGAGAGACCCAGTACTTC.

A few counts support this clone. V and J are TRBV19 and TRBJ1-5; D unclear. Germline CDR1 is LNHDA and CDR2 is SQIVND (reference sequence). The CDR3 covers 14 residues. Trimming shortened V by 1 base and J by 3 bases, and 7 bases separated the two germline ends. The CDR3 reads CASSIASPNQPQHF. CDR3 coding DNA: TGTGCCAGTAGTATAGCCAGTCCCAATCAGCCCCAGCATTTT.

This clone was counted once. The gene calls are TRBV19 and TRBJ2-6, with D possibly TRBD1 on 5 matching bases. CDR1 LNHDA and CDR2 SQIVND come from the germline V gene (reference sequence). V lost 5 bases and J lost 0, with 17 bases in between. There are 18 residues in the CDR3. The CDR3 DNA sequence: TGTGCCAGTAGTCCTGGGCCAGGGCGGTTCTCTGGGGCCAACGTCCTGACTTTC. Its protein is CASSPGPGRFSGANVLTF.

V usage is TRBV5-1 and J usage is TRBJ1-2; TRBD1 agrees at 7 bases. This CDR3 has 14 residues. With 0 bases clipped from V and 3 bases from J, the junction kept 2 bases outside the gene matches. Germline V gene data show CDR1 as SGHRS and CDR2 as YFSETQ. CDR3 in DNA: TGCGCCAGCAGCTTGGTCGGGACAGACTATGGCTACACCTTC. Translating it yields CASSLVGTDYGYTF.